The clone carrying this T cell receptor (beta chain) was seen a handful of times. Its antigen is as yet unknown. The primer mix had 60 Vbeta and 13 Jbeta primers. In the original analysis: Later, an analysis found 80 million or so unique TCR beta chains, and 9.5 million to 11 million of these were shared. The repertoire was sequenced with immunoSEQ multiplex PCR; TCRdb's copy has only in-frame clones and lacks some. That table gives V, J and clone size, and the DNA gave D and trimming. The sample holds under 130,000 clones, around 80% seen once. This entry comes from a study of cytomegalovirus exposure and HLA in healthy donors. Notes on the study in general: No immune exposure information besides CMV serostatus was available. The CMV antigen specificity of a few CMV-associated chains was confirmed through in vitro analysis. The likely origin of a cluster of highly shared sequence variants was a sequencing artifact.

The length of the CDR3 is 13 residues. The germline V gene encodes CDR1 MNHEY and CDR2 SVGAGI. Trimming pared 2 bases from V and 8 bases from J, leaving 12 bases between. V gene TRBV6-5 combines with J gene TRBJ1-2, with D possibly being TRBD1 (6 bases). The clonotype was recovered from a woman aged 18-29 years in good health and CMV-seropositive. The sequencing sample was made of PBMCs. The chain's CDR3 is CASSYHRARGYTF. The CDR3 DNA reads as TGTGCCAGCAGTTACCACAGGGCAAGAGGCTACACCTTC.